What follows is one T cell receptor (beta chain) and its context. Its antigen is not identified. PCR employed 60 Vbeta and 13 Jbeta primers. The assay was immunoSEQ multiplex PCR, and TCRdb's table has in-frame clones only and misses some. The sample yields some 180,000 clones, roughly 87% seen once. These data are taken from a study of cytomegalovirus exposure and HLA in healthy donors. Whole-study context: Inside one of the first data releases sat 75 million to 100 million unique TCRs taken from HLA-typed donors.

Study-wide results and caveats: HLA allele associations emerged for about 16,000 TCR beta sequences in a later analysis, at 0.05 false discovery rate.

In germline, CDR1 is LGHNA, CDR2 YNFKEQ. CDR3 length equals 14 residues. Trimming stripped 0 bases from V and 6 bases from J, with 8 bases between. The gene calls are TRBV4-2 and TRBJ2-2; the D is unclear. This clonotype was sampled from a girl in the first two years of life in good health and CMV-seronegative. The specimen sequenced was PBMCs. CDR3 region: CASSQDYSAGELFF. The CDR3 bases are TGTGCCAGCAGCCAAGATTACTCTGCCGGGGAGCTGTTTTTT.